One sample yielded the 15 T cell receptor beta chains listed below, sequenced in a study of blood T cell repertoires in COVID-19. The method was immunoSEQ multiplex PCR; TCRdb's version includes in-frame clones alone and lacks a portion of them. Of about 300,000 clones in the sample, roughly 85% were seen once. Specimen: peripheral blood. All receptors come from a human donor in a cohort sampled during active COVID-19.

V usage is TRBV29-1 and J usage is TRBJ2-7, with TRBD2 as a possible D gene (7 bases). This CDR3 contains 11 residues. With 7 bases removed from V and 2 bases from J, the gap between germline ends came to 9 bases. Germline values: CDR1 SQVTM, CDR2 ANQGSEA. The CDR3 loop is CSGGGTYEQYF. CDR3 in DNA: TGCAGCGGGGGGGGCACCTACGAGCAGTACTTC.

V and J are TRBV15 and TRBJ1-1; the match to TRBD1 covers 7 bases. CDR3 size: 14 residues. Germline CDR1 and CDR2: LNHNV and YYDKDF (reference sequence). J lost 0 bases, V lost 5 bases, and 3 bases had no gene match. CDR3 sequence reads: CATSVGQLNTEAFF. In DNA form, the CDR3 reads TGTGCCACCAGCGTGGGACAGCTGAACACTGAAGCTTTCTTT.

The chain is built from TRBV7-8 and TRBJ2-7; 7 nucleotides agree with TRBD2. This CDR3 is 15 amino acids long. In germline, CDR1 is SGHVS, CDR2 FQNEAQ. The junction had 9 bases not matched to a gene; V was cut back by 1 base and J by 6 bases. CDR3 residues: CASSLVRAGAAEQYF. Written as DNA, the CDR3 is TGTGCCAGCAGCTTAGTACGGGCGGGAGCGGCCGAGCAGTACTTC.

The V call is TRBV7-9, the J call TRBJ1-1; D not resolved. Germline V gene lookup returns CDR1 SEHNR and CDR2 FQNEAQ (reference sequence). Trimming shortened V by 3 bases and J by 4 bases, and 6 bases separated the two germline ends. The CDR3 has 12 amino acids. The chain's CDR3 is CASSLAGTEAFF. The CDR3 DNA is TGTGCCAGCAGCTTGGCAGGCACTGAAGCTTTCTTT.

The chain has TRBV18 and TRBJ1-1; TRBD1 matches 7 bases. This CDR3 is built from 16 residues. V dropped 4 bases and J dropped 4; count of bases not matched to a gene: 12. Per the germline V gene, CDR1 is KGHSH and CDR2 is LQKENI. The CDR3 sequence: CASSRGRLGGSTEAFF. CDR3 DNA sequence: TGTGCCAGCTCACGGGGAAGGCTAGGGGGCAGCACTGAAGCTTTCTTT. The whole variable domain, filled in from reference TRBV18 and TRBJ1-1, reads NAGVMQNPRHLVRRRGQEARLRCSPMKGHSHVYWYRQLPEEGLKFMVYLQKENIIDESGMPKERFSAEFPKEGPSILRIQQVVRGDSAAYFCASSRGRLGGSTEAFFGQGTRLTVV.

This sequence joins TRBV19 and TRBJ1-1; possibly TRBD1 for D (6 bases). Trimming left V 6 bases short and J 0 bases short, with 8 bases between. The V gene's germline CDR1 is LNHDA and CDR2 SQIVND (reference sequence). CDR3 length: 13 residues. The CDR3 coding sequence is TGTGCCAGTAGAGGACAGATGAACACTGAAGCTTTCTTT. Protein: CASRGQMNTEAFF.

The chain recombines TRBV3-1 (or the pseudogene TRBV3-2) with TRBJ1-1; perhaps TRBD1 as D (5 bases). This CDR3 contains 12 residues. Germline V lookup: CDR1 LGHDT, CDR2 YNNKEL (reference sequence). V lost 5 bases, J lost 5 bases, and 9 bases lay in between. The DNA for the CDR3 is TGTGCCAGCAGCGCGCCAGGGACTGAAGCTTTCTTT. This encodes CASSAPGTEAFF.

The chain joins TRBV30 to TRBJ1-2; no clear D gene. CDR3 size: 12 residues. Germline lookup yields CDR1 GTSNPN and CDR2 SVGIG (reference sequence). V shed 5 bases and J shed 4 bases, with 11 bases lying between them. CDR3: CAWGVAGYGYTF. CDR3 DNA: TGTGCCTGGGGGGTTGCGGGCTATGGCTACACCTTC. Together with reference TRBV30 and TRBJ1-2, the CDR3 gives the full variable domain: SQTIHQWPATLVQPVGSPLSLECTVEGTSNPNLYWYRQAAGRGLQLLFYSVGIGQISSEVPQNLSASRPQDRQFILSSKKLLLSDSGFYLCAWGVAGYGYTFGSGTRLTVV.

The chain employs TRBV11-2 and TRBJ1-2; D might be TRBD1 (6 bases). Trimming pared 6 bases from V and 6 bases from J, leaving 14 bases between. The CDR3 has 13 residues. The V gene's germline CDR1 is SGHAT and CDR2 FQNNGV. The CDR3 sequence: CASRARTVDGYTF. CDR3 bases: TGTGCCAGCAGGGCCCGGACAGTAGATGGCTACACCTTC. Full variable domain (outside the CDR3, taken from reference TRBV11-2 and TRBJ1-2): EAGVAQSPRYKIIEKRQSVAFWCNPISGHATLYWYQQILGQGPKLLIQFQNNGVVDDSQLPKDRFSAERLKGVDSTLKIQPAKLEDSAVYLCASRARTVDGYTFGSGTRLTVV.

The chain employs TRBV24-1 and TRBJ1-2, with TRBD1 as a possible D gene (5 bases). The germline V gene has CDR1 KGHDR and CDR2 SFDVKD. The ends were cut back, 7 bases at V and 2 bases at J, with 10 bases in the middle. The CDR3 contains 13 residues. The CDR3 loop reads CATSLTENYGYTF. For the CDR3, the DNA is TGTGCCACCAGCTTGACAGAAAACTATGGCTACACCTTC.

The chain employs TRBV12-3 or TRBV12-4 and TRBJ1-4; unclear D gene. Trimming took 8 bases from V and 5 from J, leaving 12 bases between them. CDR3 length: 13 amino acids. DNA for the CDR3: TGTGCCAGCCGAGCGGCAGCCAATGAAAAACTGTTTTTT. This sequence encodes CASRAAANEKLFF.

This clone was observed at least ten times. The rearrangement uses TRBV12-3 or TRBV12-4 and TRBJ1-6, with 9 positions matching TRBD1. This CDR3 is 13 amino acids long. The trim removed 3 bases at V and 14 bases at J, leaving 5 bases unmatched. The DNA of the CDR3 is TGTGCCAGCAGTTTGGGGACAGGGAACACCCTCCACTTT. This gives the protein CASSLGTGNTLHF.

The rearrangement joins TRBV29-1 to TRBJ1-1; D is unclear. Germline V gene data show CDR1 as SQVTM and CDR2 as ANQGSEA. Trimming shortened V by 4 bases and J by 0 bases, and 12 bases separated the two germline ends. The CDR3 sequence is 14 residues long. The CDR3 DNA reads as TGCAGCGTTGGAAGCGAAGCCCTGAACACTGAAGCTTTCTTT. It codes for CSVGSEALNTEAFF.

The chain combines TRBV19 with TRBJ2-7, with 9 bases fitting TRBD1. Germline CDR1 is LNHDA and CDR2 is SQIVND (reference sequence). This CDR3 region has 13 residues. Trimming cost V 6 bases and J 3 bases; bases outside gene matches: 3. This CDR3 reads CASSLGQGYEQYF. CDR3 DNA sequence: TGTGCCAGTAGCCTGGGACAGGGCTACGAGCAGTACTTC.

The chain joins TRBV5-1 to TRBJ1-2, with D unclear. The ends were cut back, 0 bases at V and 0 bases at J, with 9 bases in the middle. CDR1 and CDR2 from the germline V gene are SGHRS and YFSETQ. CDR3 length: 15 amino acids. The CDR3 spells CASSLAPSANYGYTF. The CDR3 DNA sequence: TGCGCCAGCAGCTTGGCTCCGTCAGCTAACTATGGCTACACCTTC.